This TCR beta chain appears in the sequencing data of a study of cytomegalovirus exposure and HLA in healthy donors. Study-level points and caveats: Researchers counted roughly 160 TCR beta chains as cytomegalovirus-associated. In vitro confirmation showed three CMV-associated chains to be CMV antigen specific.

Comment on this clone: Its matching antigen is unknown.

This CDR3 region has 18 residues. Germline V gene sequence: CDR1 KGHSH, CDR2 LQKENI. The V segment lost 2 bases and the J segment 0 bases; nucleotides outside the gene matches: 9. The table came from immunoSEQ multiplex PCR; TCRdb's copy has only in-frame clones and leaves some out. Seen here are some 140,000 clones, roughly 89% observed once, and the top ten hold over 9%. The sequencing sample was made of PBMCs. This TCR was sampled from a woman in her late teens or twenties in good health and CMV-seropositive. The chain combines TRBV18 with TRBJ1-4; TRBD1 agrees at 7 bases. The CDR3 protein is CASSPDADRATTNEKLFF. DNA of the CDR3: TGTGCCAGCTCACCAGACGCTGACAGGGCTACAACTAATGAAAAACTGTTTTTT.